These 20 T cell receptor beta chains were all obtained from the same sample, sequenced in a study of CD8+CD57+ T cells in acquired aplastic anemia. Both TCR beta VDJ combination and CDR3 sequence profiling were carried out. Genomic DNA was the template for this profiling. In TCRdb, the reads were re-called with MiXCR into one record per CDR3 protein. The sample records approximately 200,000 distinct CDR3 sequences, around 59% being singletons. The sample taken for sequencing was sorted CD4+, CD8+, or CD8+CD57+ T cells (not recorded which) from PBMCs. These receptors were collected from a human donor in good health, serving as a control.

The V call is TRBV12-3 or TRBV12-4, the J call TRBJ2-7; D gene unclear. The CDR3 extends over 13 amino acids. The V and J ends lost 5 bases and 4 bases respectively, with 12 bases between them. The CDR3 DNA reads as TGTGCCAGCAGTCCCACTCGGGCGTACGAGCAGTACTTC. Translating gives CASSPTRAYEQYF.

The rearrangement joins TRBV7-9 to TRBJ2-7; 11 bases match TRBD1. Trimming cost V 8 bases and J 2 bases; bases outside gene matches: 8. Germline V gene lookup returns CDR1 SEHNR and CDR2 FQNEAQ (reference sequence). There are 15 residues in the CDR3. CDR3 protein: CASSPGTGGTYEQYF. CDR3 nucleotide sequence: TGTGCCAGCTCACCCGGGACAGGGGGGACCTACGAGCAGTACTTC.

As regards this clonotype: A much larger clone lies one base from this, so it may be a read error. Likely a read error: the CDR3 ends without its conserved phenylalanine or tryptophan. It is unclear where the CDR3 begins or ends on the DNA, so no DNA is shown, and the CDR3 is as TCRdb lists it. The J gene is TRBJ2-5, the V gene TRBV7-7; the table's TRBD1 call for D was not verified on the DNA. Per germline, CDR1 SSHAT and CDR2 FNYEAQ (reference sequence). The CDR3 length is 13 residues, termini included. The CDR3: CASSITPAETRYL.

This chain joins TRBV29-1 and TRBJ1-1; no clear D gene. There are 9 residues in the CDR3. The germline V gene has CDR1 SQVTM and CDR2 ANQGSEA. The V end lost 5 bases, the J end lost 4 bases, and 2 bases lay between the germline ends. The CDR3 sequence is CSVSTEAFF. In nucleotides, the CDR3 is TGCAGCGTTTCCACTGAAGCTTTCTTT.

This clonotype was observed at least ten times. V and J are TRBV30 and TRBJ2-7, with D unresolved. Germline V gene sequence: CDR1 GTSNPN, CDR2 SVGIG (reference sequence). This CDR3 has 12 amino acids. V gave up 1 base and J gave up 6 bases, with 10 bases separating them. CDR3 in DNA: TGTGCCTGGAGTGGTAGGAGTGTCGAGCAGTACTTC. This gives the protein CAWSGRSVEQYF.

The V and J genes are TRBV20-1 and TRBJ2-7, with 10 bases identical to TRBD1. J gave up 5 bases and V 3 bases, and 7 bases lay outside the gene matches. This CDR3 has 14 residues. CDR1 is DFQATT and CDR2 is SNEGSKA in the germline V gene (reference sequence). The CDR3 spells CSARYRDRGHEQYF. The DNA for the CDR3 is TGCAGTGCTAGGTACCGGGACAGGGGCCACGAGCAGTACTTC.

This clonotype has a count of ten or more. This sequence joins TRBV27 and TRBJ1-2; weak D call: TRBD1 (6 bases). This CDR3 contains 14 residues. Germline V gene sequence: CDR1 MNHEY, CDR2 SMNVEV (reference sequence). V was pared by 10 bases and J by 8 bases, with 23 bases between. In DNA form, the CDR3 reads TGTGCCACCATGAGAGCCGGAAGGGGGTACGGCTACACCTTC. Translated: CATMRAGRGYGYTF.

This clonotype was counted ten times or more. The V call is TRBV7-2, the J call TRBJ2-7, with TRBD2 matching over 7 bases. Germline CDR1 reads SGHTA; CDR2 reads FQGNSA. This CDR3 is built from 15 residues. Trimming cost V 4 bases and J 5 bases; bases outside gene matches: 11. CDR3 in DNA: TGTGCCAGCAGCTCCTCTGCGGGGGTCCAGGACGAGCAGTACTTC. It is translated as CASSSSAGVQDEQYF.

The chain joins TRBV7-9 to TRBJ1-5; D not resolved. V was clipped by 8 bases and J by 7 bases, with 21 bases between them. Germline CDR1 and CDR2: SEHNR and FQNEAQ (reference sequence). The CDR3 is made up of 15 amino acids. The CDR3 spells CASQRITGMEQPQHF. CDR3 DNA: TGTGCCAGCCAGAGGATAACGGGAATGGAGCAGCCCCAGCATTTT.

This clonotype was picked up one time. The chain recombines TRBV9 with TRBJ2-3; a weak D match, TRBD1 (6 bases). Germline CDR1 and CDR2: SGDLS and YYNGEE. V gave up 0 bases and J gave up 0 bases, with 11 bases separating them. The length of the CDR3 is 16 residues. CDR3 DNA sequence: TGTGCCAGCAGCGTAGAGGGGGTGGGAAGCACAGATACGCAGTATTTT. It yields the protein CASSVEGVGSTDTQYF.

This chain connects TRBV7-2 to TRBJ1-2; weak D call: TRBD1 (5 bases). This CDR3 has 15 residues. Germline loops: CDR1 SGHTA, CDR2 FQGNSA. The V and J ends lost 4 bases and 0 bases respectively, with 12 bases between them. CDR3 residues: CASSWDRQTNYGYTF. The DNA of the CDR3 is TGTGCCAGCAGCTGGGATCGACAGACTAACTATGGCTACACCTTC.

The gene calls are TRBV19 and TRBJ1-4; D gene unclear. Germline V CDR1 and CDR2: LNHDA, SQIVND (reference sequence). The ends were cut back, 2 bases at V and 8 bases at J, with 12 bases in the middle. The CDR3 runs to 14 residues. This CDR3 is CASSIPGGFEKLFF. As DNA, the CDR3 is TGTGCCAGTAGTATACCGGGAGGTTTCGAAAAACTGTTTTTT.

This clonotype has only a few counts. This chain joins TRBV28 and TRBJ1-5; tentative D call: TRBD1 (5 bases). The germline V gene has CDR1 MDHEN and CDR2 SYDVKM. CDR3 size: 15 residues. V lost 2 bases to trimming and J lost 4 bases, with 12 bases between them. The CDR3 region is CASSLQRQTNQPQHF. The CDR3 DNA reads TGTGCCAGCAGTTTACAGCGACAGACTAATCAGCCCCAGCATTTT.

In this sample, this clonotype turned up a few times. The gene calls are TRBV15 and TRBJ2-5, with a weak D call TRBD2 (6 bases). The CDR3 is 17 amino acids. Per the germline V gene, CDR1 is LNHNV and CDR2 is YYDKDF (reference sequence). V dropped 0 bases and J dropped 4 bases, with 18 bases sitting between them. The CDR3 here is CATSRDWALGGGETQYF. CDR3 nucleotides: TGTGCCACCAGCAGAGATTGGGCCCTGGGGGGAGGAGAGACCCAGTACTTC.

The chain couples TRBV20-1 to TRBJ1-2; D remains ambiguous. Germline-derived CDR1 and CDR2 are DFQATT and SNEGSKA (reference sequence). CDR3 size: 9 residues. Trimming took off 6 bases at V and 8 bases at J, with 7 bases between the two ends. The DNA of the CDR3 is TGCAGTGCGCTACAAGGCTACACCTTC. This gives the protein CSALQGYTF.

This clonotype was observed at least ten times. The genes are TRBV2 and TRBJ1-2; a possible D gene is TRBD1 (5 bases). The V end lost 3 bases, the J end lost 8 bases, and 7 bases lay between the germline ends. Germline loops: CDR1 SNHLY, CDR2 FYNNEI. The CDR3 covers 11 residues. CDR3 in DNA: TGTGCCAGCAGTGACAGGGCCGGCTACACCTTC. Translated: CASSDRAGYTF.

The chain recombines TRBV13 with TRBJ1-3; D is ambiguous. The V and J ends lost 1 base and 0 bases respectively, with 7 bases between them. Germline CDR1 reads PRHDT; CDR2 reads FYEKMQ (reference sequence). The CDR3 contains 15 residues. Here the CDR3 reads CASSLEGSSGNTIYF. Written as DNA, the CDR3 is TGTGCCAGCAGCTTAGAAGGCAGCTCTGGAAACACCATATATTTT.

This clonotype was recorded at least ten times. J is TRBJ2-5 and V is TRBV11-3; 10 bases align to TRBD1. Looked up from germline, CDR1 is SGHNT and CDR2 is YENEEA. The ends lost 8 bases at V and 5 bases at J; junction bases unmatched: 11. This CDR3 spans 15 amino acids. The chain's CDR3 is CASAYGQGEGETQYF. The CDR3 coding sequence is TGTGCCAGCGCCTACGGACAGGGGGAGGGGGAGACCCAGTACTTC.

The chain uses TRBV19 and TRBJ2-3, with 16 bases fitting TRBD2. CDR3 length: 21 amino acids. V gave up 9 bases and J gave up 3 bases; unmatched junction bases: 21. Germline CDR1 is LNHDA and CDR2 is SQIVND (reference sequence). The CDR3 is CASSLTPGLAGGGFRTDTQYF. As DNA, the CDR3 is TGTGCCAGCAGTTTGACTCCGGGACTAGCGGGGGGGGGGTTCAGAACAGATACGCAGTATTTT.

V usage is TRBV19 and J usage is TRBJ2-7; 12 bases line up with TRBD2. CDR3 length: 13 amino acids. After removal of 8 bases from V and 5 bases from J, the junction contained 4 bases not matched to a gene. CDR1 is LNHDA, CDR2 SQIVND, per germline (reference sequence). For the CDR3, the DNA is TGTGCCAGTGCTAGCGGGGGGGCTCACGAGCAGTACTTC. Protein sequence: CASASGGAHEQYF.